The sequence of this TCR beta chain was determined in a study of blood T cell repertoires in COVID-19. Measured with immunoSEQ multiplex PCR; TCRdb has only the in-frame clones, and not every one. The sample carries 50,000 to 85,000 clones, roughly nine tenths recorded once. This clonotype originated in a human donor in a cohort sampled during active COVID-19. Input material: peripheral blood.

The CDR3 loop reads CASSQDTLDGAAQYF. The DNA of the CDR3 is TGCGCCAGCAGCCAAGACACCTTAGATGGGGCCGCCCAGTACTTC. J is TRBJ2-5 and V is TRBV4-1; a possible D gene is TRBD1 (5 bases). The V gene lost 0 bases and the J gene lost 9 bases, with 17 bases spanning the gap. The germline V gene encodes CDR1 MGHRA and CDR2 YSYEKL. This CDR3 contains 15 residues.